These 23 T cell receptor beta chains came from one sample sequenced in a study of memory CD4+ T cells and cytomegalovirus serostatus. The table came from immunoSEQ multiplex PCR; TCRdb's copy has only in-frame clones and leaves some out. The data contain around 45,000 clones, around 76% of them singletons. The sort gate was single viable CD3+CD4+CD8-CD45RO+ cells for memory CD4+ T cells. The sequenced sample consisted of memory CD4+ T cells from blood. The receptors come from an adult in good health and CMV-seropositive.

V and J are TRBV4-1 and TRBJ2-7, with D perhaps being TRBD1 or TRBD2 (5 bases each). The CDR3 has 14 residues. Germline CDR1 MGHRA, CDR2 YSYEKL. The V end lost 3 bases, the J end lost 8 bases, and 17 bases lay between the germline ends. The CDR3 spells CASSQDPGTGKQYF. In DNA, the CDR3 is TGCGCCAGCAGCCAGGACCCTGGGACCGGCAAGCAGTACTTC.

V usage is TRBV6-1 and J usage is TRBJ1-2; 8 positions agree with TRBD1. Germline CDR1 is MNHNS and CDR2 is SASEGT. V gave up 6 bases and J gave up 10 bases; unmatched junction bases: 13. This CDR3 is built from 14 residues. The chain's CDR3 is CASRRQGNLHDYTF. CDR3 DNA sequence: TGTGCCAGCAGGCGACAGGGGAATCTGCATGACTACACCTTC.

This chain uses TRBV4-2 with TRBJ1-4; 7 nucleotides align to TRBD1. The CDR3 is 17 amino acids. CDR1 LGHNA and CDR2 YNFKEQ come from the germline V gene. With V trimmed by 0 bases and J by 4 bases, 8 bases remained unmatched. The CDR3 DNA is TGTGCCAGCAGCCAAGATCCCCAGGGGGGCTTTAATGAAAAACTGTTTTTT. Translated, it gives CASSQDPQGGFNEKLFF.

The V and J genes are TRBV7-2 and TRBJ1-2; D is ambiguous. Germline assignment: CDR1 SGHTA and CDR2 FQGNSA. This CDR3 is built from 14 residues. V was shortened by 1 base and J by 4 bases, with 10 bases between the two germline ends. CDR3 sequence: CASSLDTELYGYTF. The CDR3 region has the DNA TGTGCCAGCAGCTTAGACACAGAACTCTATGGCTACACCTTC.

Worth noting for this clone: Because the CDR3's place on the DNA is in doubt, the DNA is left out and the CDR3 is given as listed by TCRdb. The rearrangement links TRBV27 to TRBJ2-3; TRBD2 was called by the table and not checked on the DNA. The CDR3 is 13 residues long, counting both termini. Germline CDR1 is MNHEY and CDR2 is SMNVEV (reference sequence). CDR3 protein: CASSHQVAGGNTF.

This chain links TRBV11-2 with TRBJ1-6; D is unresolved. The CDR3 loop spans 14 amino acids. Germline CDR1 SGHAT, CDR2 FQNNGV. Trimming removed 2 bases from V and 9 bases from J, with 11 bases in between. CDR3 sequence: CASSLLYSGSPLHF. The CDR3 DNA sequence: TGTGCCAGCAGCTTACTGTACAGTGGTTCACCCCTCCACTTT.

CDR3 region: CASSLDWEKETQYF. The DNA for the CDR3 is TGTGCCAGCAGCTTAGATTGGGAAAAAGAGACCCAGTACTTC. This rearrangement joins TRBV7-2 to TRBJ2-5; D not resolved. Germline CDR1 SGHTA, CDR2 FQGNSA. The germline V and J ends were trimmed by 1 base and 3 bases, with 9 bases remaining between them. This CDR3 is built from 14 residues.

This clone was observed a few times. The V call is TRBV5-1, the J call TRBJ2-7; D remains unclear. The germline V gene encodes CDR1 SGHRS and CDR2 YFSETQ. This CDR3 contains 15 residues. V lost 0 bases, J lost 1 base, and 11 bases lay in between. This CDR3 is CASSLGVDGSYEQYF. The DNA of the CDR3 is TGCGCCAGCAGCTTGGGGGTCGACGGTTCCTACGAGCAGTACTTC.

This chain links TRBV7-9 with TRBJ2-2; D is possibly TRBD1 (5 bases). The CDR3 sequence is 14 residues long. From germline, CDR1 is SEHNR and CDR2 FQNEAQ (reference sequence). Trimming removed 2 bases from V and 7 bases from J, with 11 bases in between. The CDR3 protein is CASSLNPRGGELFF. The CDR3 region has the DNA TGTGCCAGCAGCTTAAATCCTAGGGGCGGGGAGCTGTTTTTT. Combining the CDR3 with reference TRBV7-9 and TRBJ2-2 gives the whole variable domain DTGVSQNPRHKITKRGQNVTFRCDPISEHNRLYWYRQTLGQGPEFLTYFQNEAQLEKSRLLSDRFSAERPKGSFSTLEIQRTEQGDSAMYLCASSLNPRGGELFFGEGSRLTVL.

This chain links TRBV7-9 with TRBJ2-3; unclear D gene. V was clipped by 2 bases and J by 4 bases, with 7 bases between them. Germline V gene sequence: CDR1 SEHNR, CDR2 FQNEAQ (reference sequence). The CDR3 runs 13 residues. CDR3 amino acids: CASSLSLADTQYF. CDR3 nucleotide sequence: TGTGCCAGCAGCTTAAGTTTGGCAGATACGCAGTATTTT.

This chain links TRBV7-2 with TRBJ2-7; TRBD1 might be the D (6 bases). The CDR3 runs to 13 residues. Germline CDR1 reads SGHTA; CDR2 reads FQGNSA. The germline V and J ends were trimmed by 0 bases and 6 bases, with 9 bases remaining between them. The CDR3 region has the DNA TGTGCCAGCAGCTTAGCCCTACAGGGCGAGCAGTACTTC. Its protein is CASSLALQGEQYF.

This clone has only one observation. This chain links TRBV19 with TRBJ2-3, with 10 bases matching TRBD1. The ends lost 7 bases at V and 3 bases at J; junction bases unmatched: 4. CDR1 and CDR2 from the germline V gene are LNHDA and SQIVND (reference sequence). This CDR3 contains 14 residues. Here the CDR3 reads CASTDRGRTDTQYF. The CDR3 nucleotides are TGTGCCAGTACCGACAGGGGGCGGACAGATACGCAGTATTTT. Drawing the rest from reference TRBV19 and TRBJ2-3, the complete variable domain is DGGITQSPKYLFRKEGQNVTLSCEQNLNHDAMYWYRQDPGQGLRLIYYSQIVNDFQKGDIAEGYSVSREKKESFPLTVTSAQKNPTAFYLCASTDRGRTDTQYFGPGTRLTVL.

The chain is built from TRBV7-9 and TRBJ1-6; D is uncertain. CDR1 and CDR2 from the germline V gene are SEHNR and FQNEAQ (reference sequence). The CDR3 runs 14 residues. The V end lost 7 bases, the J end lost 1 base, and 8 bases lay between the germline ends. The CDR3 bases are TGTGCCAGCACGGGGAGGTCCTATAATTCACCCCTCCACTTT. Encoded protein: CASTGRSYNSPLHF.

The chain carries TRBV18 and TRBJ1-1; D is possibly TRBD1 (5 bases). V lost 1 base and J 7 bases, leaving 16 bases between the germline ends. The germline gives CDR1 KGHSH, CDR2 LQKENI. This CDR3 spans 15 amino acids. CDR3 DNA sequence: TGTGCCAGCTCACCACTTTTTCAGGGCGGGGATGAAGCTTTCTTT. Amino acid sequence: CASSPLFQGGDEAFF.

The V gene is TRBV4-1, the J gene TRBJ2-6; D is tentatively TRBD1 or TRBD2 (5 bases each). Per germline, CDR1 MGHRA and CDR2 YSYEKL. This CDR3 contains 13 residues. Trimming removed 7 bases from V and 2 bases from J, with 6 bases in between. CDR3 nucleotides: TGCGCCAGCATGGGGGCTGGGGCCAACGTCCTGACTTTC. As protein: CASMGAGANVLTF.

This chain links TRBV7-8 with TRBJ1-2; D is uncertain. From germline, CDR1 is SGHVS and CDR2 FQNEAQ. There are 13 residues in the CDR3. V lost 4 bases, J lost 8 bases, and 14 bases lay in between. The CDR3 DNA follows: TGTGCCAGCAGCTCCACTACACTAGGCGGCTACACCTTC. This codes for CASSSTTLGGYTF.

The chain joins TRBV7-2 to TRBJ2-2; tentative D call: TRBD1 (5 bases). Germline CDR1 SGHTA, CDR2 FQGNSA. V lost 2 bases to trimming and J lost 3 bases, with 10 bases between them. The CDR3 extends over 15 amino acids. The CDR3 DNA is TGTGCCAGCAGCTTATGGGGCAGAGACACCGGGGAGCTGTTTTTT. Amino acid sequence: CASSLWGRDTGELFF.

This chain connects TRBV5-6 to TRBJ2-7, with D possibly being TRBD1 (5 bases). This CDR3 has 13 residues. V lost 2 bases and J 0 bases, leaving 6 bases between the germline ends. Germline assignment: CDR1 SGHDT and CDR2 YYEEEE. The CDR3 nucleotides are TGTGCCAGCAGCTTCACAGGCTCCTACGAGCAGTACTTC. This gives the protein CASSFTGSYEQYF. The whole variable domain, filled in from reference TRBV5-6 and TRBJ2-7, reads DAGVTQSPTHLIKTRGQQVTLRCSPKSGHDTVSWYQQALGQGPQFIFQYYEEEERQRGNFPDRFSGHQFPNYSSELNVNALLLGDSALYLCASSFTGSYEQYFGPGTRLTVT.

This chain connects TRBV4-1 to TRBJ2-4; a weak D match, TRBD1 (6 bases). Deletions cut 3 bases from V and 0 bases from J, with 12 bases between. Germline values: CDR1 MGHRA, CDR2 YSYEKL. This CDR3 has 16 residues. Here the CDR3 reads CASSQGQGLAKNIQYF. DNA for the CDR3: TGCGCCAGCAGCCAGGGGCAGGGGCTAGCCAAAAACATTCAGTACTTC.

The chain combines TRBV5-1 with TRBJ2-7, with TRBD2 matching 10 bases. There are 15 residues in the CDR3. The V segment lost 6 bases and the J segment 4 bases; nucleotides outside the gene matches: 10. Germline values: CDR1 SGHRS, CDR2 YFSETQ. The CDR3 bases are TGCGCCAGCATCGAGGCTAGCGGGGGCCATTACGAGCAGTACTTC. Protein sequence: CASIEASGGHYEQYF.

The rearrangement links TRBV28 to TRBJ1-3, with TRBD1 matching over 8 bases. The J segment lost 4 bases and the V segment lost 1 base, leaving 6 bases of the junction unmatched. The V gene's germline CDR1 is MDHEN and CDR2 SYDVKM. The CDR3 covers 16 residues. This CDR3 is CASSLLQGATGNTIYF. CDR3 DNA sequence: TGTGCCAGCAGTTTATTGCAGGGGGCGACGGGAAACACCATATATTTT.

The chain uses TRBV18 and TRBJ1-2; D possibly corresponds to TRBD1 (5 bases). The CDR3 length is 15 residues. Germline loops: CDR1 KGHSH, CDR2 LQKENI. The V end was cut by 1 base, the J end by 5 bases, with 14 bases between. CDR3 in amino acids: CASSPRSEGSYGYTF. CDR3 DNA sequence: TGTGCCAGCTCACCACGGTCGGAGGGGAGTTATGGCTACACCTTC.

V and J are TRBV5-4 and TRBJ2-7; 7 nucleotides align to TRBD1. Germline V lookup: CDR1 SGHNT, CDR2 YYREEE (reference sequence). This CDR3 contains 13 residues. V trimming: 7 bases; J trimming: 7 bases; junction bases outside the gene matches: 11. The CDR3 reads CASPQGVDPEQYF. The CDR3 DNA is TGTGCCAGCCCTCAGGGGGTTGATCCTGAGCAGTACTTC. Full variable domain (rest looked up from reference TRBV5-4 and TRBJ2-7): ETGVTQSPTHLIKTRGQQVTLRCSSQSGHNTVSWYQQALGQGPQFIFQYYREEENGRGNFPPRFSGLQFPNYSSELNVNALELDDSALYLCASPQGVDPEQYFGPGTRLTVT.